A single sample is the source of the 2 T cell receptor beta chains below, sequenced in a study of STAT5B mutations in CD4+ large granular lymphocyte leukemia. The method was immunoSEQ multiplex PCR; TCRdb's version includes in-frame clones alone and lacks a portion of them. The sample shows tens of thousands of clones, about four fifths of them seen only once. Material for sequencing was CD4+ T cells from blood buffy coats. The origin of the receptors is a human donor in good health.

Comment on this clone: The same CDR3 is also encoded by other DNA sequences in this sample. DNA for the CDR3: TGTGCCAGCAGCTTAGATAGGGGGAGCTATGGCTACACCTTC. Amino acids: CASSLDRGSYGYTF. The rearrangement joins TRBV11-2 to TRBJ1-2, with D tentatively TRBD1 (6 bases). The CDR3 has 14 residues. The germline CDR1 and CDR2 sequences are SGHAT and FQNNGV. The V and J ends lost 0 bases and 4 bases respectively, with 9 bases between them. Filled out from reference TRBV11-2 and TRBJ1-2, the complete variable domain reads EAGVAQSPRYKIIEKRQSVAFWCNPISGHATLYWYQQILGQGPKLLIQFQNNGVVDDSQLPKDRFSAERLKGVDSTLKIQPAKLEDSAVYLCASSLDRGSYGYTFGSGTRLTVV.

The CDR3 loop is CASSFNRGSNQPQHF. As DNA, the CDR3 is TGTGCCAGCAGCTTTAACAGGGGCAGCAATCAGCCCCAGCATTTT. The chain combines TRBV5-8 with TRBJ1-5; 7 positions agree with TRBD1. Unmatched junction bases numbered 3, after V lost 2 bases and J lost 1 base. Looked up from germline, CDR1 is SGHTS and CDR2 is YDEGEE. This CDR3 contains 15 residues.